This entry describes one TCR beta chain. This record comes from a study of blood T cell repertoires in COVID-19. As for the study in general: From the United States, Italy and Spain came samples of acute and convalescent COVID-19. T cells, B-cell-depleted T cells, or PBMCs provided the cDNA or gDNA that served as material.

The germline V gene encodes CDR1 KGHSH and CDR2 LQKENI. The CDR3 runs to 13 residues. V lost 5 bases to trimming and J lost 8 bases, with 13 bases between them. Measured with immunoSEQ multiplex PCR; TCRdb has only the in-frame clones, and not every one. The repertoire has around 190,000 clones, around 80% of them found once; the top ten carry less than 15%. The sample consisted of peripheral blood. The chain couples TRBV18 to TRBJ2-1; perhaps TRBD1 as D (5 bases). The sequence was obtained from a human donor in a cohort sampled during active COVID-19. CDR3 in DNA: TGTGCCAGCTCAAGGGGCAGGGCCGATGAGCAGTTCTTC. Protein product: CASSRGRADEQFF.